The 19 T cell receptor beta chains in this list originate from one sample, sequenced in a study of shared clonotypes between healthy human individuals. Assay used: immunoSEQ multiplex PCR; TCRdb lists only in-frame clones, some missing. The sample consists of about half a million clones, approximately 78% of them appearing once. Material for sequencing was PBMCs. These receptors were obtained from a woman in her 40s in good health. Some clones in this sample may be carry-over from other donors' samples.

This chain links TRBV7-2 with TRBJ2-1, with 12 nucleotides matching TRBD2. The germline V gene has CDR1 SGHTA and CDR2 FQGNSA. With V trimmed by 4 bases and J by 7 bases, 5 bases remained unmatched. The CDR3 totals 15 residues. In nucleotides, the CDR3 is TGTGCCAGCAGCTCCCTAGCGGGAGGGCCTAATGAGCAGTTCTTC. It encodes CASSSLAGGPNEQFF.

The chain uses TRBV15 and TRBJ1-5, with a tentative D call TRBD1 (5 bases). The CDR3 is made up of 14 amino acids. Trimming cost V 8 bases and J 0 bases, with 11 bases left between them. Germline-derived CDR1 and CDR2 are LNHNV and YYDKDF (reference sequence). CDR3 nucleotides: TGTGCCACCGGAGACAGACATAGCAATCAGCCCCAGCATTTT. Encoded protein: CATGDRHSNQPQHF.

The J gene is TRBJ2-1, the V gene TRBV11-3, with 9 positions matching TRBD2. CDR3 size: 19 residues. V lost 2 bases, J lost 0 bases, and 11 bases stayed unmatched. Germline CDR1 is SGHNT and CDR2 is YENEEA. This chain's CDR3 is CASSLIIAGVRSSYNEQFF. The CDR3 nucleotides read TGTGCCAGCAGCTTAATAATAGCGGGAGTTAGAAGCTCCTACAATGAGCAGTTCTTC.

This chain links TRBV18 with TRBJ2-7; TRBD1 matches at 10 bases. CDR1 and CDR2 from the germline V gene are KGHSH and LQKENI. The CDR3 has 15 residues. Trimming at V came to 5 bases and at J to 0 bases, leaving 4 bases not matched to a gene. CDR3 bases: TGTGCCAGCTCAAGGGACAGGGGCAGCTCCTACGAGCAGTACTTC. It is translated as CASSRDRGSSYEQYF.

The CDR3 coding sequence is TGTGCCACCAGCTTCTCGACAGGGGGCAATGAGCAGTTCTTC. It translates to CATSFSTGGNEQFF. The chain couples TRBV15 to TRBJ2-1; 9 positions match TRBD1. The V gene end was trimmed by 5 bases and the J gene end by 6 bases; junction bases not matched to a gene: 5. CDR1 is LNHNV and CDR2 is YYDKDF in the germline V gene (reference sequence). This CDR3 is 14 amino acids long.

As to this clone: Other DNA sequences in this specimen translate into the identical CDR3. The chain has TRBV11-1 and TRBJ2-1, with D unclear. Trimming shortened V by 3 bases and J by 3 bases, and 6 bases separated the two germline ends. Germline V gene sequence: CDR1 SGHAT, CDR2 FQDESV (reference sequence). CDR3 length equals 13 residues. The CDR3 loop is CASSLSSYNEQFF. The CDR3 DNA reads TGTGCCAGCAGCTTGTCGAGCTACAATGAGCAGTTCTTC.

The CDR3 DNA sequence: TGTGCCATCAGTGAGCCAGTGGTCTATGGCTACACCTTC. This translates into CAISEPVVYGYTF. The V and J genes are TRBV10-3 and TRBJ1-2; D uncertain. V lost 2 bases and J lost 4, with 8 bases in between. The CDR3 length is 13 residues. Looked up from germline, CDR1 is ENHRY and CDR2 is SYGVKD.

This clone was counted between two and nine times. The chain is built from TRBV6-4 and TRBJ2-6; D gene uncertain. With 4 bases removed from V and 0 bases from J, the gap between germline ends came to 4 bases. Germline-derived CDR1 and CDR2 are MRHNA and SNTAGT. The CDR3 consists of 14 residues. The DNA of the CDR3 is TGTGCCAGCAGTGTTGACTCTGGGGCCAACGTCCTGACTTTC. Its translation: CASSVDSGANVLTF.

The chain recombines TRBV9 with TRBJ1-2; 11 nucleotides match TRBD1. V was clipped by 5 bases and J by 6 bases; unmatched bases: 3. CDR3 length: 13 amino acids. Germline CDR1 reads SGDLS; CDR2 reads YYNGEE. CDR3 protein: CASSGQGADGYTF. The CDR3 coding sequence is TGTGCCAGCAGTGGACAGGGGGCAGATGGCTACACCTTC.

The chain combines TRBV7-2 with TRBJ2-7; 12 bases are shared with TRBD2. Trimming at V came to 4 bases and at J to 10 bases, leaving 11 bases not matched to a gene. The CDR3 runs 15 residues. Germline lookup yields CDR1 SGHTA and CDR2 FQGNSA. In DNA, the CDR3 is TGTGCCAGCAGCTCTTCCGGGACTAGCGGGTCCTCCCAGTACTTC. It codes for CASSSSGTSGSSQYF.

This clone has only one observation. J is TRBJ2-5 and V is TRBV5-4, with 7 positions matching TRBD1. V trimming: 3 bases; J trimming: 0 bases; junction bases outside the gene matches: 5. Germline V lookup: CDR1 SGHNT, CDR2 YYREEE (reference sequence). The CDR3 has 15 residues. CDR3 DNA: TGTGCCAGCAGCTCGGCGACAGGGTACCAAGAGACCCAGTACTTC. Residues: CASSSATGYQETQYF.

The chain links TRBV7-6 to TRBJ2-3, with TRBD1 as a possible D gene (5 bases). V lost 5 bases, J lost 0 bases, and 18 bases lay in between. Germline assignment: CDR1 SGHVS and CDR2 FNYEAQ. This CDR3 comprises 17 residues. The CDR3 DNA reads as TGTGCCAGCAGCCCGAACTACAGGCATACTAGCACAGATACGCAGTATTTT. Residues: CASSPNYRHTSTDTQYF.

The table lists this clone with a count of one. The genes are TRBV14 and TRBJ2-1; maybe TRBD1 (5 bases). V lost 4 bases and J 4 bases, leaving 14 bases between the germline ends. The CDR3 runs to 15 residues. Germline CDR1 SGHDN, CDR2 FVKESK. The CDR3 sequence is CASSRAGRRYNEQFF. The DNA for the CDR3 is TGTGCCAGCAGCCGGGCAGGGCGCAGGTACAATGAGCAGTTCTTC.

The chain uses TRBV6-1 and TRBJ2-2; D unresolved. V was pared by 3 bases and J by 6 bases, with 8 bases between. Germline V gives CDR1 MNHNS, CDR2 SASEGT. The CDR3 totals 13 residues. The chain's CDR3 is CASSDMSSGELFF. The CDR3 coding sequence is TGTGCCAGCAGTGATATGAGTTCCGGGGAGCTGTTTTTT.

The sample holds a few counts of this clone. The chain recombines TRBV28 with TRBJ1-5, with D possibly matching TRBD1 (5 bases). CDR1 and CDR2 (germline): MDHEN, SYDVKM. CDR3 length: 14 amino acids. V lost 5 bases, J lost 4 bases, and 12 bases lay in between. CDR3 region: CASSRRGPNQPQHF. The CDR3 DNA reads as TGTGCCAGCAGTAGGCGGGGACCTAATCAGCCCCAGCATTTT.

V usage is TRBV28 and J usage is TRBJ1-5, with a possible D match to TRBD1 (6 bases). V was cut by 6 bases and J by 2 bases, with 14 bases left in between. Germline CDR1 is MDHEN and CDR2 is SYDVKM. CDR3 size: 15 residues. The CDR3 region is CASSSGTFGNQPQHF. The CDR3, as DNA: TGTGCCAGCAGCTCCGGGACATTTGGCAATCAGCCCCAGCATTTT.

This chain links TRBV4-3 with TRBJ2-3, with 11 bases matching TRBD2. CDR3 length: 15 residues. Germline CDR1 and CDR2: LGHNA and YSLEER. Trimming at V came to 3 bases and at J to 3 bases, leaving 2 bases not matched to a gene. CDR3 nucleotide sequence: TGCGCCAGCAGCCAGGGACTAGCGGATACAGATACGCAGTATTTT. This encodes CASSQGLADTDTQYF.

J is TRBJ1-1 and V is TRBV6-1; TRBD1 matches 8 bases. This CDR3 contains 15 residues. Unmatched junction bases numbered 14, after V lost 11 bases and J lost 3 bases. Per the germline V gene, CDR1 is MNHNS and CDR2 is SASEGT. CDR3 DNA: TGTGCCGTACGGCCGGAGGACAGGGTAGACACTGAAGCTTTCTTT. Its protein product is CAVRPEDRVDTEAFF.

The gene calls are TRBV10-3 and TRBJ1-2, with a possible D match to TRBD1 (6 bases). There are 15 residues in the CDR3. Trimming shortened V by 0 bases and J by 4 bases, and 12 bases separated the two germline ends. Germline V gene data show CDR1 as ENHRY and CDR2 as SYGVKD. For the CDR3, the DNA is TGTGCCATCAGTGAGTCCACGGGGGGCCCCTATGGCTACACCTTC. This translates into CAISESTGGPYGYTF.